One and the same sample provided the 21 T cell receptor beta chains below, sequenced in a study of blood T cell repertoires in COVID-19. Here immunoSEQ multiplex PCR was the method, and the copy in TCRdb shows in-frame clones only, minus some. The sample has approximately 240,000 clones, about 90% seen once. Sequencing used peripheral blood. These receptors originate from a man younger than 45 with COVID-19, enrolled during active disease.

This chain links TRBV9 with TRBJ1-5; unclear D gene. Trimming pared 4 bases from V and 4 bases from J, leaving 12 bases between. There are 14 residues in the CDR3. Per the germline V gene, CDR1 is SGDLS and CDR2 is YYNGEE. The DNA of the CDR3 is TGTGCCAGCAGCCAAATGGCGGGGAATCAGCCCCAGCATTTT. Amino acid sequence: CASSQMAGNQPQHF. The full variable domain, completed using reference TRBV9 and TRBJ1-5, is DSGVTQTPKHLITATGQRVTLRCSPRSGDLSVYWYQQSLDQGLQFLIQYYNGEERAKGNILERFSAQQFPDLHSELNLSSLELGDSALYFCASSQMAGNQPQHFGDGTRLSIL.

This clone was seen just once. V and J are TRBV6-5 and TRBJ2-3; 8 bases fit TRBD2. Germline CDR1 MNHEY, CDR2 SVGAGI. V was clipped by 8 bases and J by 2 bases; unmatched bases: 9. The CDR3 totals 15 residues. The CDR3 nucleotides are TGTGCCAGCGGGAGTCTAGCGGGTTTCACAGATACGCAGTATTTT. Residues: CASGSLAGFTDTQYF.

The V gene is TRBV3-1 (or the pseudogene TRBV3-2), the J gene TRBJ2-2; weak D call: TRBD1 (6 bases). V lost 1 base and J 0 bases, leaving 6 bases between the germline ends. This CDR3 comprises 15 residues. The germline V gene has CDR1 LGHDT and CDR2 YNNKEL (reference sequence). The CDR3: CASSQGGPNTGELFF. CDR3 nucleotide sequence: TGTGCCAGCAGCCAAGGGGGGCCGAACACCGGGGAGCTGTTTTTT.

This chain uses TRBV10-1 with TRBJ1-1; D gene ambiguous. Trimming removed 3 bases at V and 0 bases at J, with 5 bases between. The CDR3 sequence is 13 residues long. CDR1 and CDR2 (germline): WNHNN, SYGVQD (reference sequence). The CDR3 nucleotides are TGCGCCAGCAGTGACTCCTTGAACACTGAAGCTTTCTTT. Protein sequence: CASSDSLNTEAFF.

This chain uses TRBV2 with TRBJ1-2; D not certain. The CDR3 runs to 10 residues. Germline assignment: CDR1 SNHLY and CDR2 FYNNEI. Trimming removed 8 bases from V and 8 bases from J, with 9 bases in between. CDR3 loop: CASRGRGYTF. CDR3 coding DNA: TGTGCCAGCCGTGGTCGGGGCTACACCTTC.

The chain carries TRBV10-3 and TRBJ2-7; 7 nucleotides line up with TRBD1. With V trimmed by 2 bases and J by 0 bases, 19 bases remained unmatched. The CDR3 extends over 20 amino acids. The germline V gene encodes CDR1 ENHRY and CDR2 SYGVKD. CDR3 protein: CAISEAPGQRATRGSYEQYF. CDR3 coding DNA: TGTGCCATCAGTGAGGCGCCGGGACAGCGAGCGACAAGGGGCTCCTACGAGCAGTACTTC.

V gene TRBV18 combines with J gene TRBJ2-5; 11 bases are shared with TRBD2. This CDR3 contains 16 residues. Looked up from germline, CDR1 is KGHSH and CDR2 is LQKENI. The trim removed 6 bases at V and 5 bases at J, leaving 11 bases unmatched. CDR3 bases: TGTGCCAGCTCCTACCTAGCGGGGGGTCCAGAGGAGACCCAGTACTTC. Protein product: CASSYLAGGPEETQYF.

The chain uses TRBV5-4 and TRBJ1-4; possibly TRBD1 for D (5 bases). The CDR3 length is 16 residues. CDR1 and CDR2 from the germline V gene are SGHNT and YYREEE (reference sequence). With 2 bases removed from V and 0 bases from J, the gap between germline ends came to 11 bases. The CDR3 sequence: CASSFQGVATNEKLFF. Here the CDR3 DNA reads TGTGCCAGCAGCTTCCAGGGCGTTGCAACTAATGAAAAACTGTTTTTT.

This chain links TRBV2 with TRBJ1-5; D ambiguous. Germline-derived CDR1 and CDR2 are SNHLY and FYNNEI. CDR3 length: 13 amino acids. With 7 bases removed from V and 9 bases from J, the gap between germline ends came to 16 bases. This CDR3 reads CASNLGTGLPQHF. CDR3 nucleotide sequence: TGTGCCAGCAACCTAGGCACGGGTTTGCCCCAGCATTTT.

CDR3 sequence reads: CASSQETGSPSQFF. CDR3 DNA sequence: TGTGCCAGCAGCCAAGAGACAGGGAGCCCGAGCCAGTTCTTC. This chain links TRBV3-1 (or the pseudogene TRBV3-2) with TRBJ2-1; TRBD1 aligns across 7 bases. Germline-derived CDR1 and CDR2 are LGHDT and YNNKEL (reference sequence). The ends lost 0 bases at V and 13 bases at J; junction bases unmatched: 9. The CDR3 is 14 amino acids.

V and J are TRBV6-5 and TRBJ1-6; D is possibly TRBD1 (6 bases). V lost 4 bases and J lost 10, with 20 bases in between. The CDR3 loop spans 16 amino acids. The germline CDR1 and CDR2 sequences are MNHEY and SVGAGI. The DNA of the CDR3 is TGTGCCAGCAGTTTTTATCCAGGGGCCGTGGGGTCACCCCTCCACTTT. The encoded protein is CASSFYPGAVGSPLHF.

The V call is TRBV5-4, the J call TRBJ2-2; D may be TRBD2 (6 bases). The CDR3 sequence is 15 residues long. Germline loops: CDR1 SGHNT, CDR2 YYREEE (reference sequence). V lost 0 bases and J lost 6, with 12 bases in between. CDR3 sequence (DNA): TGTGCCAGCAGCTTGGACAGCTCGGGGGCCGGGGAGCTGTTTTTT. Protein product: CASSLDSSGAGELFF.

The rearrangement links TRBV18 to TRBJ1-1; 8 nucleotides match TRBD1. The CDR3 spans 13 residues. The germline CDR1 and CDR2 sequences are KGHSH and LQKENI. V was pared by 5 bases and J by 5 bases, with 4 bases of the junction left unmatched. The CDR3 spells CASSTTGGTEAFF. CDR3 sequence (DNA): TGTGCCAGCTCAACAACAGGGGGGACTGAAGCTTTCTTT. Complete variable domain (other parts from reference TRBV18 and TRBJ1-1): NAGVMQNPRHLVRRRGQEARLRCSPMKGHSHVYWYRQLPEEGLKFMVYLQKENIIDESGMPKERFSAEFPKEGPSILRIQQVVRGDSAAYFCASSTTGGTEAFFGQGTRLTVV.

Here the CDR3 DNA reads TGTGCCAGTAGTCCAACAGGGGATGCTAATGAAAAACTGTTTTTT. Translated: CASSPTGDANEKLFF. The genes are TRBV19 and TRBJ1-4, with TRBD1 matching over 7 bases. V lost 5 bases, J lost 3 bases, and 6 bases stayed unmatched. Germline V gives CDR1 LNHDA, CDR2 SQIVND (reference sequence). This CDR3 has 15 residues.

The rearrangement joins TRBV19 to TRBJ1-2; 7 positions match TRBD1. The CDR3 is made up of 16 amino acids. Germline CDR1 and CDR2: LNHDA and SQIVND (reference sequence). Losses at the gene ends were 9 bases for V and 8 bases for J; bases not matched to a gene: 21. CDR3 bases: TGTGCCAGAAAAGACTCCACGGAGGGGGCGCCGAAAGGCTACACCTTC. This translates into CARKDSTEGAPKGYTF.

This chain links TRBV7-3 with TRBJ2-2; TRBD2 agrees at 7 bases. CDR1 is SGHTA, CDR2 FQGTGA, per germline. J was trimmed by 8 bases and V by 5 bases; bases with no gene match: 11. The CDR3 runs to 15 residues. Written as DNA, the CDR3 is TGTGCCAGCAGCGCGAGCGGGGCTCGGGCGGGGGAGCTGTTTTTT. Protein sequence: CASSASGARAGELFF.

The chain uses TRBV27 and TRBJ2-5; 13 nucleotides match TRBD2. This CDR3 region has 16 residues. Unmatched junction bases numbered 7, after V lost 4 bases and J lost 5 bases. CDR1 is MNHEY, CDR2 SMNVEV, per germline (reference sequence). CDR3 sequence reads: CASSSGLAGALETQYF. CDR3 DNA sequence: TGTGCCAGCAGTTCTGGACTAGCGGGGGCTCTGGAGACCCAGTACTTC.

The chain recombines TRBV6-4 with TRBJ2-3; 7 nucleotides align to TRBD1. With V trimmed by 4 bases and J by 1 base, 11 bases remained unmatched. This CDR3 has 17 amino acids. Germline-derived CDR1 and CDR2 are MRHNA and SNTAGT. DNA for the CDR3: TGTGCCAGCAGTGCCCGACAGGGCGGTTTGGGCACAGATACGCAGTATTTT. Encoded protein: CASSARQGGLGTDTQYF.

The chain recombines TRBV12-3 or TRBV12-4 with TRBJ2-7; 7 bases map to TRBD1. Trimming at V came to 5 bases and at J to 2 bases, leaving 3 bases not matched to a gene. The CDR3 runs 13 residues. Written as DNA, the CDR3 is TGTGCCAGCAGTCCACAGGGGACCTACGAGCAGTACTTC. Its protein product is CASSPQGTYEQYF.

CDR3 bases: TGTGCCAGTAGTATTAACGGAGGTAATGAAAAACTGTTTTTT. This sequence encodes CASSINGGNEKLFF. The chain employs TRBV19 and TRBJ1-4, with D unresolved. The germline V and J ends were trimmed by 3 bases and 4 bases, with 9 bases remaining between them. The germline gives CDR1 LNHDA, CDR2 SQIVND (reference sequence). The CDR3 length is 14 residues.

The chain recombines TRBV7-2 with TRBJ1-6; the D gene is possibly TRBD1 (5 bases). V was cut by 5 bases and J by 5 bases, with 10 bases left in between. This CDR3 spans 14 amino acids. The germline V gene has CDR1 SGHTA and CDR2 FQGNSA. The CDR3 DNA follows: TGTGCCAGCAGCCGGGGGAGGAATAATTCACCCCTCCACTTT. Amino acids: CASSRGRNNSPLHF.